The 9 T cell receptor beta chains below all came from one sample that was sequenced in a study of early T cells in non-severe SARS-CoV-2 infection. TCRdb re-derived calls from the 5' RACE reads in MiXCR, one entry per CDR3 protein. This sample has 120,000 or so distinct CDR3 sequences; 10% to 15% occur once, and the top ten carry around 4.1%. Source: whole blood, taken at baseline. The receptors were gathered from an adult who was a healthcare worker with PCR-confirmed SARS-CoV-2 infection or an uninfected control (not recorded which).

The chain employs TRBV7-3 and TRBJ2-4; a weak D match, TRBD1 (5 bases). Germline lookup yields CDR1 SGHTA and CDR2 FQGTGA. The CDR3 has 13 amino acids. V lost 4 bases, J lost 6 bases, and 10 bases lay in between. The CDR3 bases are TGTGCCAGCAGCTCTTATCAGGGAAACATTCAGTACTTC. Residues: CASSSYQGNIQYF.

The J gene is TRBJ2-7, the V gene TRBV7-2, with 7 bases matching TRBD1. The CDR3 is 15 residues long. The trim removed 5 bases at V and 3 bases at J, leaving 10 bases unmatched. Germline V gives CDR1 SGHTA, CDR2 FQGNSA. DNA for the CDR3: TGTGCCAGCAGCCCCTCGACAGGGACGGTCTACGAGCAGTACTTC. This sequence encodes CASSPSTGTVYEQYF.

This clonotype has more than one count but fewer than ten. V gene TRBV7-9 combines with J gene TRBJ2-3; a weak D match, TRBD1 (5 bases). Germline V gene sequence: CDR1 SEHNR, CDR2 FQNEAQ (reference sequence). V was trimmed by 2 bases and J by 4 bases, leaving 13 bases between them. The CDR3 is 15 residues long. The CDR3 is CASSLSGPRADTQYF. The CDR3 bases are TGTGCCAGCAGCTTATCAGGGCCCCGCGCAGATACGCAGTATTTT.

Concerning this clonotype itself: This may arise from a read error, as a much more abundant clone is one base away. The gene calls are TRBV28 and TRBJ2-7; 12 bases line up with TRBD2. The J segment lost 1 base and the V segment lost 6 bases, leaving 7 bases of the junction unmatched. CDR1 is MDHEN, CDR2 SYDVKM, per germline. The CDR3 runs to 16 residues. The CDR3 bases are TGTGCCAGCAGCCCGACTAGCGGGAGAAAGTCCTACGAGCAGTACTTC. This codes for CASSPTSGRKSYEQYF.

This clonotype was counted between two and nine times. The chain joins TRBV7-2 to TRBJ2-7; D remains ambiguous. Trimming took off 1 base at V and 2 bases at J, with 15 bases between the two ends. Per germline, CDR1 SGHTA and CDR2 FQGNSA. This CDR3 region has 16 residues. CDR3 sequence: CASSLGPGHRAYEQYF. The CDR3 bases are TGTGCCAGCAGCTTAGGTCCAGGCCATCGGGCCTACGAGCAGTACTTC.

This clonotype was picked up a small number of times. In nucleotides, the CDR3 is TGTGCCAGCAGAATGGGCAGAGTCCTCTCCTACGAGCAGTACTTC. This translates into CASRMGRVLSYEQYF. The V and J genes are TRBV2 and TRBJ2-7; no clear D gene. V was trimmed by 6 bases and J by 0 bases, leaving 15 bases between them. Germline V gives CDR1 SNHLY, CDR2 FYNNEI. This CDR3 region has 15 residues. The full variable domain, with the rest looked up from reference TRBV2 and TRBJ2-7, is EPEVTQTPSHQVTQMGQEVILRCVPISNHLYFYWYRQILGQKVEFLVSFYNNEISEKSEIFDDQFSVERPDGSNFTLKIRSTKLEDSAMYFCASRMGRVLSYEQYFGPGTRLTVT.

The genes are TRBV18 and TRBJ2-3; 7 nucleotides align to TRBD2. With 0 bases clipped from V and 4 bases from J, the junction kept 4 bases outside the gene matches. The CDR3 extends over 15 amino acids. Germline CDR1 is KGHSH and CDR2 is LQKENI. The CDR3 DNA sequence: TGTGCCAGCTCACCACCGTTGGCGGGAGCAGATACGCAGTATTTT. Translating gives CASSPPLAGADTQYF. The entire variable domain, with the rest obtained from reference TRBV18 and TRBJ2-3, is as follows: NAGVMQNPRHLVRRRGQEARLRCSPMKGHSHVYWYRQLPEEGLKFMVYLQKENIIDESGMPKERFSAEFPKEGPSILRIQQVVRGDSAAYFCASSPPLAGADTQYFGPGTRLTVL.

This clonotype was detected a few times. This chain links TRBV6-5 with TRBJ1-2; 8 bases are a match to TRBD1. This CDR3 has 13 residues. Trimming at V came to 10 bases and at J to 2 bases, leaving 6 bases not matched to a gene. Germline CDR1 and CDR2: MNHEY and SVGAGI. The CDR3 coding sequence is TGTGCCACCGGACAGGGAAGAAACTATGGCTACACCTTC. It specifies CATGQGRNYGYTF.

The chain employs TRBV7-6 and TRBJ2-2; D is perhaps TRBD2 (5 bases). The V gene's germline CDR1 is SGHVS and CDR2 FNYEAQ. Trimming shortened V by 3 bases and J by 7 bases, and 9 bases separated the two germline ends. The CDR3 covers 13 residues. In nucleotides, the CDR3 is TGTGCCAGCAGCTTGTACGGAGGCGGGGAGCTGTTTTTT. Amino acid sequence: CASSLYGGGELFF.